One and the same sample provided the 23 T cell receptor beta chains below, sequenced in a study of T cell responses to AZD1222 COVID-19 vaccine. Some clones are missing from TCRdb's copy, which holds only in-frame ones; the method was immunoSEQ multiplex PCR. This table holds about 96,000 clones, about 89% found once. The source was peripheral blood, collected on day 0 of AZD1222 vaccination. The source is an adult in good health.

The chain links TRBV7-8 to TRBJ2-3; 9 bases map to TRBD1. Unmatched junction bases numbered 6, after V lost 0 bases and J lost 2 bases. CDR3 length: 17 amino acids. Germline V gene sequence: CDR1 SGHVS, CDR2 FQNEAQ. The DNA for the CDR3 is TGTGCCAGCAGCTTAGCCCGGGGACAGGGATTCACAGATACGCAGTATTTT. Translation gives CASSLARGQGFTDTQYF.

The gene calls are TRBV18 and TRBJ1-2; 8 bases align to TRBD1. Germline V gene lookup returns CDR1 KGHSH and CDR2 LQKENI. The junction had 7 bases not matched to a gene; V was cut back by 2 bases and J by 2 bases. This CDR3 is built from 16 residues. CDR3 protein: CASSPETGVNNYGYTF. The CDR3 DNA reads as TGTGCCAGCTCACCAGAGACAGGGGTTAACAACTATGGCTACACCTTC.

The chain links TRBV5-1 to TRBJ2-1, with D uncertain. V lost 0 bases, J lost 5 bases, and 9 bases lay in between. The germline V gene encodes CDR1 SGHRS and CDR2 YFSETQ. CDR3 length: 14 residues. The CDR3 bases are TGCGCCAGCAGCTTGGCCGGGCAAAACAATGAGCAGTTCTTC. Its translation is CASSLAGQNNEQFF. Based on the CDR3 plus reference TRBV5-1 and TRBJ2-1, the full variable domain is KAGVTQTPRYLIKTRGQQVTLSCSPISGHRSVSWYQQTPGQGLQFLFEYFSETQRNKGNFPGRFSGRQFSNSRSEMNVSTLELGDSALYLCASSLAGQNNEQFFGPGTRLTVL.

The V call is TRBV19, the J call TRBJ1-1, with TRBD1 identical over 7 bases. The CDR3 sequence is 18 residues long. In germline, CDR1 is LNHDA, CDR2 SQIVND (reference sequence). The trim removed 1 base at V and 1 base at J, leaving 12 bases unmatched. CDR3 loop: CASSIARRMGQPNTEAFF. In DNA form, the CDR3 reads TGTGCCAGTAGTATAGCTCGGAGAATGGGACAGCCGAACACTGAAGCTTTCTTT.

The rearrangement joins TRBV7-8 to TRBJ1-2; D remains unclear. V was clipped by 2 bases and J by 3 bases, with 22 bases between them. The CDR3 totals 18 residues. The V gene's germline CDR1 is SGHVS and CDR2 FQNEAQ. As DNA, the CDR3 is TGTGCCAGCAGCTTATTGCCCGCCGGTGATCGGAGGGACTATGGCTACACCTTC. The encoded protein is CASSLLPAGDRRDYGYTF.

CDR3: CARSLDSGYTF. DNA of the CDR3: TGTGCCAGAAGCTTGGACTCAGGCTACACCTTC. The V and J genes are TRBV5-3 and TRBJ1-2; D remains unclear. TRBV5-3 is treated as an ORF (open reading frame) with a function not yet certain. V was trimmed by 0 bases and J by 8 bases, leaving 5 bases between them. The CDR3 is 11 residues long.

The chain couples TRBV5-1 to TRBJ1-2, with 8 bases aligning to TRBD1. CDR1 and CDR2 (germline): SGHRS, YFSETQ. The CDR3 has 17 amino acids. After removal of 3 bases from V and 0 bases from J, the junction contained 10 bases not matched to a gene. CDR3 bases: TGCGCCAGCAGCTCCGCAGGGGGCGAGGGAGCTAACTATGGCTACACCTTC. It specifies CASSSAGGEGANYGYTF.

This rearrangement joins TRBV11-2 to TRBJ2-3; the D gene is possibly TRBD2 (6 bases). The CDR3 totals 16 residues. CDR1 and CDR2 from the germline V gene are SGHAT and FQNNGV. The V end was cut by 2 bases, the J end by 5 bases, with 17 bases between. The CDR3 region is CASSLTIGSSRDTQYF. CDR3 nucleotides: TGTGCCAGCAGCTTAACCATCGGGAGTTCCAGAGATACGCAGTATTTT.

V and J are TRBV5-5 and TRBJ2-1; 9 positions match TRBD1. The V and J ends lost 4 bases and 1 base, in that order; junction bases with no gene match: 3. The CDR3 runs to 15 residues. The germline V gene has CDR1 SGHKS and CDR2 YYEKEE (reference sequence). The CDR3 region is CASSRDRVSYNEQFF. The CDR3 DNA sequence: TGTGCCAGCAGCCGGGACAGGGTTTCCTACAATGAGCAGTTCTTC.

CDR3 in DNA: TGTGCCAGCGGAAACAGGGTCTCTGAAGCTTTCTTT. Translating gives CASGNRVSEAFF. The chain joins TRBV2 to TRBJ1-1, with D possibly TRBD1 on 6 matching bases. V lost 8 bases to trimming and J lost 6 bases, with 13 bases between them. The CDR3 consists of 12 residues. Germline values: CDR1 SNHLY, CDR2 FYNNEI. Full variable domain (remainder filled in from reference TRBV2 and TRBJ1-1): EPEVTQTPSHQVTQMGQEVILRCVPISNHLYFYWYRQILGQKVEFLVSFYNNEISEKSEIFDDQFSVERPDGSNFTLKIRSTKLEDSAMYFCASGNRVSEAFFGQGTRLTVV.

The V gene is TRBV18, the J gene TRBJ1-2; possible D gene TRBD1, 5 bases. V was cut by 3 bases and J by 4 bases, with 9 bases left in between. Germline V lookup: CDR1 KGHSH, CDR2 LQKENI. This CDR3 is 13 amino acids long. The CDR3 nucleotides are TGTGCCAGCTCACCGGACACGGTCTATGGCTACACCTTC. Translating gives CASSPDTVYGYTF.

The chain is built from TRBV7-9 and TRBJ1-1; perhaps TRBD1 as D (5 bases). The germline V gene encodes CDR1 SEHNR and CDR2 FQNEAQ (reference sequence). The V gene lost 1 base and the J gene lost 1 base, with 7 bases spanning the gap. This CDR3 spans 14 amino acids. CDR3 coding DNA: TGTGCCAGCAGCTTAGAAACAGGGAACACTGAAGCTTTCTTT. Translation gives CASSLETGNTEAFF. Drawing the rest from reference TRBV7-9 and TRBJ1-1, the complete variable domain is DTGVSQNPRHKITKRGQNVTFRCDPISEHNRLYWYRQTLGQGPEFLTYFQNEAQLEKSRLLSDRFSAERPKGSFSTLEIQRTEQGDSAMYLCASSLETGNTEAFFGQGTRLTVV.

The chain employs TRBV2 and TRBJ1-1, with D perhaps matching TRBD1 (6 bases). Germline CDR1 and CDR2: SNHLY and FYNNEI. This CDR3 has 13 residues. As DNA, the CDR3 is TGTGCAGAGAACCCAGGGGATCGAACTGAAGCTTTCTTT. Translation gives CAENPGDRTEAFF.

V usage is TRBV7-8 and J usage is TRBJ1-2; 10 bases are shared with TRBD1. V shed 5 bases, J shed 8 bases, and the junction held 5 bases outside the gene matches. This CDR3 contains 13 residues. Germline CDR1 reads SGHVS; CDR2 reads FQNEAQ. The CDR3 region is CASSILTGGGYTF. The DNA of the CDR3 is TGTGCCAGCAGCATACTGACAGGGGGCGGCTACACCTTC. Full variable domain (remainder filled in from reference TRBV7-8 and TRBJ1-2): GAGVSQSPRYKVAKRGQDVALRCDPISGHVSLFWYQQALGQGPEFLTYFQNEAQLDKSGLPSDRFFAERPEGSVSTLKIQRTQQEDSAVYLCASSILTGGGYTFGSGTRLTVV.

The chain recombines TRBV10-3 with TRBJ1-6; 9 bases align to TRBD1. V gave up 6 bases and J gave up 8 bases; unmatched junction bases: 2. Germline-derived CDR1 and CDR2 are ENHRY and SYGVKD. This CDR3 region has 13 residues. CDR3 DNA: TGTGCCATCAGCGGACAGGGGTATTCACCCCTCCACTTT. Its translation: CAISGQGYSPLHF.

The chain recombines TRBV7-2 with TRBJ1-1; D unresolved. The CDR3 consists of 15 residues. Germline values: CDR1 SGHTA, CDR2 FQGNSA. Between the trimmed V and J ends, which lost 4 bases and 11 bases, there was a span of 23 bases. The CDR3 DNA follows: TGTGCCAGCAGCTGGCGGGCGGGTCAGATCCTGAGGGCTTTCTTT. Its translation: CASSWRAGQILRAFF.

This clone showed up just once. The rearrangement joins TRBV18 to TRBJ1-2, with TRBD1 matching 7 bases. CDR1 is KGHSH, CDR2 LQKENI, per germline. CDR3 size: 16 residues. J gave up 4 bases and V 1 base, and 9 bases lay outside the gene matches. The CDR3 DNA sequence: TGTGCCAGCTCACCACGTAATACAGGGGCCGGCTATGGCTACACCTTC. It yields the protein CASSPRNTGAGYGYTF.

This sequence joins TRBV19 and TRBJ1-2; no reliable D call. The germline V gene has CDR1 LNHDA and CDR2 SQIVND (reference sequence). The germline V and J ends were trimmed by 7 bases and 1 base, with 13 bases remaining between them. The CDR3 contains 14 residues. CDR3 amino acids: CASTQVNLNYGYTF. The CDR3 region has the DNA TGTGCCAGTACCCAGGTGAACCTTAACTATGGCTACACCTTC. Together with reference TRBV19 and TRBJ1-2, the CDR3 gives the full variable domain: DGGITQSPKYLFRKEGQNVTLSCEQNLNHDAMYWYRQDPGQGLRLIYYSQIVNDFQKGDIAEGYSVSREKKESFPLTVTSAQKNPTAFYLCASTQVNLNYGYTFGSGTRLTVV.

The rearrangement uses TRBV10-1 and TRBJ1-2; possible D gene TRBD1, 5 bases. Germline CDR1 is WNHNN and CDR2 is SYGVQD (reference sequence). CDR3 length: 15 residues. V dropped 4 bases and J dropped 8 bases, with 20 bases sitting between them. In DNA, the CDR3 is TGCGCCAGCAGTGTCCGCTCTGGGCTTGGGGGGGGCTACACCTTC. Protein product: CASSVRSGLGGGYTF.

The chain is built from TRBV7-9 and TRBJ1-5; 9 nucleotides agree with TRBD1. The CDR3 covers 16 residues. Unmatched junction bases numbered 4, after V lost 4 bases and J lost 0 bases. Germline lookup yields CDR1 SEHNR and CDR2 FQNEAQ (reference sequence). The DNA for the CDR3 is TGTGCCAGCAGCTGGGGGACAGGGAATAGCAATCAGCCCCAGCATTTT. It translates to CASSWGTGNSNQPQHF.

V gene TRBV2 combines with J gene TRBJ1-1, with 12 bases that match TRBD1. V trimming: 3 bases; J trimming: 9 bases; junction bases outside the gene matches: 11. The germline gives CDR1 SNHLY, CDR2 FYNNEI. The CDR3 covers 16 residues. The DNA for the CDR3 is TGTGCCAGCAGTGAGGGACAGGGGGCGAAGGGAGGGAAAGCTTTCTTT. Its protein is CASSEGQGAKGGKAFF.

In this sample, this clone turned up once. The chain joins TRBV7-2 to TRBJ2-3; 11 nucleotides align to TRBD1. Germline trimming cut 5 bases from V and 2 bases from J; bases unmatched to any gene: 6. CDR3 length equals 16 residues. Germline V gene sequence: CDR1 SGHTA, CDR2 FQGNSA. The CDR3 DNA reads TGTGCCAGCAGCCTGTGGGACAGGGGGGACACAGATACGCAGTATTTT. Amino acids: CASSLWDRGDTDTQYF. The variable domain in full, completed from reference TRBV7-2 and TRBJ2-3, reads GAGVSQSPSNKVTEKGKDVELRCDPISGHTALYWYRQSLGQGLEFLIYFQGNSAPDKSGLPSDRFSAERTGGSVSTLTIQRTQQEDSAVYLCASSLWDRGDTDTQYFGPGTRLTVL.

The chain links TRBV3-1 (or the pseudogene TRBV3-2) to TRBJ2-3; D is possibly TRBD2 (7 bases). The germline CDR1 and CDR2 sequences are LGHDT and YNNKEL (reference sequence). This CDR3 has 15 amino acids. Deletions cut 6 bases from V and 1 base from J, with 14 bases between. CDR3 residues: CASSIGGARTDTQYF. In nucleotides, the CDR3 is TGTGCCAGCAGTATAGGGGGGGCACGCACAGATACGCAGTATTTT.